The 24 T cell receptor beta chains below were found in one sample sequenced in a study of cytomegalovirus exposure and HLA in healthy donors (dated by TCRdb to about 2017). The receptor library was made with the immunoSEQ multiplex PCR assay. For the multiplex PCR, a mixture combining 60 forward primers for TCR Vbeta segments and 13 reverse primers for TCR Jbeta segments was used. In its TCRdb copy, this immuneACCESS table keeps in-frame sequences only and misses some clones. Where compared with another copy, unresolved V genes explain less than half of these, and the others have no known cause. The sample has under 250,000 clones on record, 70% to 85% of them singletons. 3.5% to 5% of the sample is in the top ten clones. Sequenced material: PBMCs. The source is a woman aged 25 to 39 in good health and CMV-seropositive.

The chain couples TRBV9 to TRBJ2-2; 15 nucleotides align to TRBD2. The CDR3 contains 18 residues. CDR1 and CDR2 (germline): SGDLS, YYNGEE. The V and J ends lost 3 bases and 2 bases, in that order; junction bases with no gene match: 5. CDR3 amino acids: CASSGGLAGGQNTGELFF. In nucleotides, the CDR3 is TGTGCCAGCAGCGGCGGACTAGCGGGAGGGCAAAACACCGGGGAGCTGTTTTTT.

V usage is TRBV15 and J usage is TRBJ2-7, with D perhaps TRBD1 (5 bases). This CDR3 is 13 amino acids long. Germline V CDR1 and CDR2: LNHNV, YYDKDF (reference sequence). Trimming stripped 2 bases from V and 6 bases from J, with 11 bases between. The DNA for the CDR3 is TGTGCCACCAGCAGATTGGGGCATCGCGAGCAGTACTTC. Translating it yields CATSRLGHREQYF.

This clone occurred a few times. This chain joins TRBV5-6 and TRBJ2-5; D might be TRBD2 (6 bases). This CDR3 is built from 16 residues. V lost 0 bases, J lost 2 bases, and 14 bases lay in between. CDR1 is SGHDT, CDR2 YYEEEE, per germline. This CDR3 is CASSLGAGIAQETQYF. CDR3 nucleotides: TGTGCCAGCAGCTTGGGGGCGGGAATTGCTCAAGAGACCCAGTACTTC.

The V and J genes are TRBV6-5 and TRBJ1-1; weak D call: TRBD1 (5 bases). The CDR3 is 13 amino acids. Germline V gives CDR1 MNHEY, CDR2 SVGAGI. Trimming pared 0 bases from V and 10 bases from J, leaving 12 bases between. The CDR3 DNA is TGTGCCAGCAGTTACTCAGGGGCCGGCCGAGCTTTCTTT. Translating gives CASSYSGAGRAFF.

This rearrangement joins TRBV11-2 to TRBJ2-5, with 12 nucleotides matching TRBD2. The ends lost 5 bases at V and 3 bases at J; junction bases unmatched: 13. Germline assignment: CDR1 SGHAT and CDR2 FQNNGV. This CDR3 region has 18 residues. The CDR3 coding sequence is TGTGCCAGCAGCCCCTCCCACCTAGCGGGGGGGCCGAAAGAGACCCAGTACTTC. The encoded protein is CASSPSHLAGGPKETQYF.

The chain combines TRBV7-2 with TRBJ2-7; 11 nucleotides align to TRBD1. V dropped 3 bases and J dropped 6; count of bases not matched to a gene: 4. The CDR3 loop spans 14 amino acids. Germline V gene lookup returns CDR1 SGHTA and CDR2 FQGNSA. CDR3 in amino acids: CASSFPGTGGEQYF. CDR3 DNA: TGTGCCAGCAGCTTCCCCGGGACAGGGGGCGAGCAGTACTTC.

V is TRBV7-2 and J is TRBJ2-7, with TRBD2 matching 10 bases. V lost 5 bases to trimming and J lost 5 bases; unmatched junction nucleotides: 12. The CDR3 spans 16 residues. Germline assignment: CDR1 SGHTA and CDR2 FQGNSA. CDR3 in DNA: TGTGCCAGCAGCCCTTACGGGCTAGCGGGGGCTGACGAGCAGTACTTC. Residues: CASSPYGLAGADEQYF.

This chain joins TRBV10-1 and TRBJ2-7; possible D gene TRBD2, 7 bases. The CDR3 loop spans 13 amino acids. The germline V gene has CDR1 WNHNN and CDR2 SYGVQD (reference sequence). V was pared by 3 bases and J by 3 bases, with 9 bases between. CDR3 bases: TGCGCCAGCAGTGAAGGGGGGGACTACGAGCAGTACTTC. Its translation: CASSEGGDYEQYF.

The gene calls are TRBV10-1 and TRBJ2-4; D is possibly TRBD1 (6 bases). CDR3 length: 15 amino acids. V lost 3 bases to trimming and J lost 3 bases, with 12 bases between them. Germline V CDR1 and CDR2: WNHNN, SYGVQD (reference sequence). In nucleotides, the CDR3 is TGCGCCAGCAGTGAAGCAGGGGCTGGCAAAAACATTCAGTACTTC. Translation: CASSEAGAGKNIQYF.

DNA of the CDR3: TGTGCCAGCAGCTCAAGACAGGGATGGACTGAAGCTTTCTTT. As protein: CASSSRQGWTEAFF. The chain carries TRBV7-9 and TRBJ1-1; 7 nucleotides agree with TRBD1. Germline V gene sequence: CDR1 SEHNR, CDR2 FQNEAQ (reference sequence). V lost 4 bases, J lost 5 bases, and 7 bases stayed unmatched. This CDR3 is built from 14 residues.

The genes are TRBV7-2 and TRBJ2-7; TRBD1 might be the D (5 bases). CDR1 is SGHTA and CDR2 is FQGNSA in the germline V gene. The V and J ends lost 2 bases and 2 bases respectively, with 13 bases between them. There are 15 residues in the CDR3. The CDR3: CASSLNQGSAYEQYF. CDR3 DNA: TGTGCCAGCAGCTTAAATCAGGGATCCGCCTACGAGCAGTACTTC.

The chain joins TRBV5-6 to TRBJ1-1; D perhaps matches TRBD1 (5 bases). V was clipped by 4 bases and J by 8 bases, with 12 bases between them. This CDR3 is built from 12 residues. Germline assignment: CDR1 SGHDT and CDR2 YYEEEE. CDR3 in DNA: TGTGCCAGCAGCCCTTCGGGGGAAGAAGCTTTCTTT. It yields the protein CASSPSGEEAFF.

The chain carries TRBV5-1 and TRBJ2-5; 9 bases are shared with TRBD1. The CDR3 covers 17 residues. Germline CDR1 is SGHRS and CDR2 is YFSETQ. Unmatched junction bases numbered 11, after V lost 0 bases and J lost 5 bases. The DNA for the CDR3 is TGCGCCAGCAGCTTGGTCCGAGGGGGACAGGGAGCCGAGACCCAGTACTTC. It translates to CASSLVRGGQGAETQYF.

The J gene is TRBJ1-3, the V gene TRBV11-2, with 10 nucleotides matching TRBD1. Looked up from germline, CDR1 is SGHAT and CDR2 is FQNNGV. This CDR3 has 14 residues. Unmatched junction bases numbered 6, after V lost 5 bases and J lost 8 bases. The CDR3 DNA is TGTGCCAGCAGCCGAGGACAGGGGGGATACACCATATATTTT. It yields the protein CASSRGQGGYTIYF.

The table lists this clone with a count of one. The J gene is TRBJ2-5, the V gene TRBV6-6; D possibly corresponds to TRBD1 (5 bases). Per germline, CDR1 MNHNY and CDR2 SVGAGI (reference sequence). Deletions cut 2 bases from V and 5 bases from J, with 9 bases between. The CDR3 length is 13 residues. The DNA of the CDR3 is TGTGCCAGCAGTTACAGGGGCGGCGAGACCCAGTACTTC. Amino acids: CASSYRGGETQYF.

This chain connects TRBV6-1 to TRBJ2-5; 7 bases are shared with TRBD1. This CDR3 comprises 14 residues. V gave up 4 bases and J gave up 3 bases; unmatched junction bases: 5. Germline CDR1 and CDR2: MNHNS and SASEGT. CDR3 protein: CASSVTTGKETQYF. The CDR3, as DNA: TGTGCCAGCAGTGTAACGACAGGGAAAGAGACCCAGTACTTC.

The gene calls are TRBV27 and TRBJ1-6, with D perhaps TRBD1 (5 bases). The CDR3 has 16 residues. CDR1 is MNHEY and CDR2 is SMNVEV in the germline V gene (reference sequence). The V gene lost 3 bases and the J gene lost 7 bases, with 16 bases spanning the gap. The CDR3 DNA is TGTGCCAGCAGTTTCCTCCCCCACAGGATGAATTCACCCCTCCACTTT. It specifies CASSFLPHRMNSPLHF.

J is TRBJ2-1 and V is TRBV11-3, with 10 bases that match TRBD2. This CDR3 region has 15 residues. After removal of 7 bases from V and 6 bases from J, the junction contained 9 bases not matched to a gene. Per germline, CDR1 SGHNT and CDR2 YENEEA. CDR3 in DNA: TGTGCCAGCACCAAAGAGTCTAGCGGGAGCAATGAGCAGTTCTTC. This sequence encodes CASTKESSGSNEQFF.

The chain has TRBV5-1 and TRBJ1-2; D gene unclear. The CDR3 totals 17 residues. V gave up 0 bases and J gave up 5 bases, with 20 bases separating them. Germline CDR1 is SGHRS and CDR2 is YFSETQ. This CDR3 reads CASSLEFRGLQRYGYTF. CDR3 sequence (DNA): TGCGCCAGCAGCTTGGAGTTTAGAGGACTCCAGAGGTATGGCTACACCTTC. Combining the CDR3 with reference TRBV5-1 and TRBJ1-2 gives the whole variable domain KAGVTQTPRYLIKTRGQQVTLSCSPISGHRSVSWYQQTPGQGLQFLFEYFSETQRNKGNFPGRFSGRQFSNSRSEMNVSTLELGDSALYLCASSLEFRGLQRYGYTFGSGTRLTVV.

The chain's CDR3 is CASSLAGGGYEQYF. Written as DNA, the CDR3 is TGTGCCAGCAGCTTAGCAGGGGGCGGGTACGAGCAGTACTTC. The chain is built from TRBV7-6 and TRBJ2-7, with 7 nucleotides matching TRBD1. The CDR3 totals 14 residues. Germline-derived CDR1 and CDR2 are SGHVS and FNYEAQ. V shed 0 bases, J shed 4 bases, and the junction held 3 bases outside the gene matches.

CDR3 sequence: CASSEGTNTEAFF. The CDR3 bases are TGTGCCAGCAGCGAGGGAACGAACACTGAAGCTTTCTTT. The chain is built from TRBV6-1 and TRBJ1-1; the D is unclear. Germline assignment: CDR1 MNHNS and CDR2 SASEGT. This CDR3 contains 13 residues. V shed 6 bases and J shed 1 base, with 9 bases lying between them.

This clone showed up just a few times. V and J are TRBV21-1 and TRBJ2-2; TRBD2 is the table's D call and was not checked against the DNA. TRBV21-1 is shown as a pseudogene. The CDR3 spans 13 residues. CDR3 coding DNA: TGTGCCAGCACGAGGGTTTGGGCCGGGGAGCTGTTTTTT. Amino acids: CASTRVWAGELFF.

The V gene is TRBV18, the J gene TRBJ1-2, with 11 bases lining up with TRBD1. Germline lookup yields CDR1 KGHSH and CDR2 LQKENI. Trimming removed 6 bases from V and 5 bases from J; junction bases left unmatched: 8. CDR3 length: 15 residues. The CDR3 is CASSPGQGAGYGYTF. CDR3 DNA: TGTGCCAGCTCGCCCGGACAGGGGGCAGGTTATGGCTACACCTTC.

The rearrangement uses TRBV9 and TRBJ2-1, with no clear D. The length of the CDR3 is 15 residues. CDR1 is SGDLS and CDR2 is YYNGEE in the germline V gene. Trimming shortened V by 2 bases and J by 7 bases, and 16 bases separated the two germline ends. The CDR3 reads CASSVDGFPKNEQFF. CDR3 nucleotide sequence: TGTGCCAGCAGCGTTGACGGGTTCCCCAAAAATGAGCAGTTCTTC.